A single T cell receptor (beta chain) is shown here with its context. What antigen it recognizes has not been identified. Qualities for individual bases were not recorded, and no much larger clone is one base off. TCR beta CDR3 regions were amplified from RNA transcripts for repertoire sequencing. The first round of RT-PCR was done with HTBI primers and the Qiagen OneStep RT-PCR kit, and was followed by a second round of multiplex PCR, then size selection and purification. Sequencing of the libraries was carried out on an Illumina HiSeq2000 in paired-end mode with 100 bp reads. The study's own analysis went as follows. Reads were processed with SOAPnuke, discarding reads with adapters, uncalled bases, mean Phred below 15, or no exact constant-primer or identifier match. High-quality paired reads were merged with COPE v1.2.5. Each unique nucleotide sequence was treated as a clonotype, and MiTCR v1.1 was used to align the clonotypes to the IMGT TRB V, D and J references. The analysis was limited to V-J combinations with a frequency above 0.0001, which together covered approximately 99% of repertoires. For each V-J combination, a TCR clonal expansion and chaos score was defined as the ratio of F50 clonal expansion to chaos observed in the TCRdist matrix. Welch's t-statistics and random forest were used to narrow the features down to roughly twelve V-J combinations, which were then fed into a naive Bayes classifier. The Morisita-Horn index was used to measure how similar the thyroid and blood repertoires were. The raw public reads went through TCRdb reprocessing: fastp at Q25, MiXCR clone calling, in-frame beta chains kept. Rows are combined by CDR3 protein, so each entry shows the most common genes and DNA. In this record, the V and J calls reflect TCRdb's handling and not the investigators' own analysis. The sample has 240,000 or so distinct CDR3 sequences on record, about 47% of them singletons. The ten largest clonotypes hold roughly 50% of the sample.

Per the germline V gene, KGHDR is the CDR1 and SFDVKD is the CDR2. The germline ends are 5 bases apart after V is trimmed by 4 bases and J by 6 bases. There are 12 amino acids in the CDR3, from cysteine to phenylalanine inclusive. The CDR3 DNA has 36 bases and is translated from base 1. The sample belongs to a study of Graves' ophthalmopathy and Graves' hyperthyroidism (dated by TCRdb to the late 2010s). In the study overall: Peripheral blood was collected at initial diagnosis, before any treatment. The study used TCR beta repertoire signatures to distinguish Graves' ophthalmopathy from Graves' hyperthyroidism and to predict progression to ophthalmopathy. In total, approximately 130 blood samples were TCR-sequenced: approximately 40 ophthalmopathy, some 75 hyperthyroidism and some 17 hyperthyroidism-to-ophthalmopathy patients. To explore V-J signatures that separate ophthalmopathy from hyperthyroidism, a discovery set of about 96 patients was enrolled, consisting of about 43 with ophthalmopathy and roughly 60 with stable hyperthyroidism. For independent validation, a separate cohort was made up of 18 hyperthyroidism patients plus 17 patients who later progressed from hyperthyroidism to ophthalmopathy. In roughly six hyperthyroidism patients, the T-cell repertoire of thyroid tissue was compared with the T-cell repertoire of blood. Once sampling was done, hyperthyroidism patients were given methimazole at a starting dose of 30 mg daily, while ophthalmopathy patients were given high-dose intravenous methylprednisolone.

Patients with ophthalmopathy had moderately to severely active disease, with a Clinical Activity Score of 3 or more, a NOSPECS grade of 4 or more, and a disease duration of less than 3 months. Patients with other autoimmune diseases, uncontrolled infections, pregnancy or lactation were excluded. Clinical symptoms, serum thyroxine, TRAb, thyroid ultrasound and orbital computed tomography formed the basis of the diagnosis. Ficoll-Paque density gradient centrifugation was used to isolate PBMCs from under 11 ml of fresh peripheral blood. Total RNA was extracted using Trizol reagent, and RNA quality was checked on an Agilent 2100 Bioanalyzer. The study at large found these results: In validation, the model predicted ophthalmopathy progression with about 71% sensitivity and approximately 75% specificity; approximately 12 predicted patients were CT-confirmed with GO in a median of approximately 6.5 months. Among expanded thyroid clonotypes with frequency above 0.001, most also showed up in blood, which suggests that blood repertoires may reflect the thyroid immune response. Sample size was not statistically predetermined, and group allocation was not concealed from the investigators. In cross-validation, the 13-signature model distinguished ophthalmopathy from stable hyperthyroidism with about 90% sensitivity and 81.08% specificity, while in the test set the corresponding values were around 79% and 71%.

The sequence was obtained from an adult man with Graves' ophthalmopathy. Sequenced: peripheral blood. The V gene is TRBV24-1 and the J gene is TRBJ1-4, with the D segment identity uncertain. The nucleotide sequence reads TGTGCCACCAGTGAAGAGGATGAAAAACTGTTTTTT. Its protein is CATSEEDEKLFF.